The clone carrying this T cell receptor (beta chain) appeared a single time. This CDR3 has 13 residues. Trimming took off 0 bases at V and 8 bases at J, with 11 bases between the two ends. Germline loops: CDR1 SGHDT, CDR2 YYEEEE. This entry is derived from a study of radiation and T cells in renal cell carcinoma. TCRdb's copy holds only in-frame clones and misses some; the assay was immunoSEQ multiplex PCR. The table records 150,000 or so clones, about 85% of them present only once. Sample time point: blood 4 weeks post-SBRT, at nephrectomy. Treatment of the sample: 15 Gy SBRT to primary tumor, nephrectomy 4 weeks later. Radiation-treated patients gave blood at baseline, week 2 and week 4.

This chain links TRBV5-6 with TRBJ1-2; D call uncertain. This clonotype was obtained from a woman aged 50 to 65 with renal cell carcinoma. The starting material was blood, obtained from a patient whose treatment included radiotherapy and nephrectomy. CDR3 coding DNA: TGTGCCAGCAGCTTGGGCTCAGCCGGGGGCTACACCTTC. This encodes CASSLGSAGGYTF.